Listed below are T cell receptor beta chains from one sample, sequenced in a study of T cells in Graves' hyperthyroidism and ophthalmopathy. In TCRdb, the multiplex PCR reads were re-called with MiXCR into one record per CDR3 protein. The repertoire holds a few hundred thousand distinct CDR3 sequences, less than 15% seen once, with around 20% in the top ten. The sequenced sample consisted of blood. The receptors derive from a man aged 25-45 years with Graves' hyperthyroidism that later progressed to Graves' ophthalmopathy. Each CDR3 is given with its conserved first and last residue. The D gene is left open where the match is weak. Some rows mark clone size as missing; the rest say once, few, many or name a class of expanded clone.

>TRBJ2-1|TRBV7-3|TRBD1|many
CASSLFGTAPEQFF
TGTGCCAGCAGCTTATTCGGGACAGCCCCCGAGCAGTTCTTC
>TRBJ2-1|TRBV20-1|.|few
CSARPRVYNEQFF
TGCAGTGCTAGACCCAGGGTCTACAATGAGCAGTTCTTC
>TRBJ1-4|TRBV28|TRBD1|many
CASRSGTGNKLGEKLFF
TGTGCCAGCAGGTCCGGGACAGGGAATAAGCTGGGTGAAAAACTGTTTTTT
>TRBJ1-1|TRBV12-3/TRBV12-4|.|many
CASSHGIEAFF
TGTGCCAGCAGCCACGGAATTGAAGCTTTCTTT
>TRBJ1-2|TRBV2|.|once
CASSWDGYTF
TGTGCCAGCAGTTGGGATGGCTACACCTTC
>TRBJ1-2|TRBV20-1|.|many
CSARVVEGAYGYTF
TGCAGTGCTAGAGTAGTGGAGGGCGCGTATGGCTACACCTTC
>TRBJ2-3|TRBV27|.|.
CASSWSGTQYF
TGTGCCAGCAGTTGGTCTGGTACGCAGTATTTT
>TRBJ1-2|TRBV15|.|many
CATSKSETGGGYTF
TGTGCCACCAGCAAATCGGAGACAGGAGGTGGCTACACCTTC
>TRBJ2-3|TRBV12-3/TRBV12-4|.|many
CASNPTPGTATTDTQYF
TGTGCCAGCAACCCGACACCCGGGACGGCTACCACAGATACGCAGTATTTT
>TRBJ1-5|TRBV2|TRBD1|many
CASTPDRGNQPQHF
TGTGCCAGCACTCCCGACAGGGGAAATCAGCCCCAGCATTTT
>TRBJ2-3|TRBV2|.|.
CASRETDTQYF
TGTGCCAGCAGGGAGACAGATACGCAGTATTTT
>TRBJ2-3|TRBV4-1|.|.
CASSPPGGQVKSDTQYF
TGCGCCAGCAGCCCCCCGGGGGGACAGGTCAAGTCAGATACGCAGTATTTT
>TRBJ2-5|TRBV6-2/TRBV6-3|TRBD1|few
CASSYGGTGETQYF
TGTGCCAGCAGTTACGGAGGGACAGGCGAGACCCAGTACTTC
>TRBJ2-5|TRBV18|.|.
CASSPSRAQETQYF
TGTGCCAGCTCACCGTCCCGCGCCCAAGAGACCCAGTACTTC
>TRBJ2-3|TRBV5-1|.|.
CASNGGSTGTQYF
TGCGCCAGCAATGGGGGTAGCACAGGTACGCAGTATTTT
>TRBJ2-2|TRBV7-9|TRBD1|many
CASSQQGASTGELFF
TGTGCCAGCAGCCAACAGGGGGCGAGCACCGGGGAGCTGTTTTTT